This T cell receptor beta chain comes out of a study of a mutant IDH1 vaccine in newly diagnosed glioma. Across the whole study: In some groups vaccination began 4-6 weeks post-radiotherapy; others received it with temozolomide. Treated patients were roughly 62% male, approximately 38% female, mean age 40.4 years. Before enrollment, patients got radiotherapy alone, temozolomide alone, or mostly the combination.

With regard to this clone: Its specificity is unknown.

Sequenced by immunoSEQ multiplex PCR; TCRdb stores in-frame clones only, minus some. The data contain over 60,000 clones, roughly 76% of them seen just once; the ten biggest clones take up 5% to 7%. The CDR3 totals 15 residues. V dropped 4 bases and J dropped 4; count of bases not matched to a gene: 3. The germline V gene has CDR1 SGHTA and CDR2 FQGNSA. This sample's time point: week 35, safety follow-up. Mutant IDH1 20-mer peptide, at 300 ug, made up each vaccine dose, with topical imiquimod. The V and J genes are TRBV7-2 and TRBJ2-7; 14 bases align to TRBD2. This TCR was sampled from a middle-aged man with glioma. The sample consisted of PBMCs, taken from a glioma patient whose treatment included an IDH1 peptide vaccine. The CDR3 protein is CASSSWTSGGYEQYF. CDR3 nucleotide sequence: TGTGCCAGCAGCTCCTGGACTAGCGGGGGGTACGAGCAGTACTTC.